This T cell receptor beta chain was profiled in a study of blood T cell repertoires in COVID-19. Study-level background: T cells, B-cell-depleted T cells, or PBMCs supplied cDNA or gDNA.

Germline CDR1 and CDR2: GTSNPN and SVGIG (reference sequence). The CDR3 loop spans 12 amino acids. V was trimmed by 5 bases and J by 1 base, leaving 9 bases between them. Profiled with immunoSEQ multiplex PCR; TCRdb holds only in-frame clones, not every one. Of about 36,000 clones in the sample, approximately 81% were seen once. What was sequenced was peripheral blood. The V call is TRBV30, the J call TRBJ2-7; D possibly corresponds to TRBD2 (6 bases). The sequence was collected from a man aged 55 to 70 with COVID-19, enrolled during active disease. The CDR3 is CAWEGLSYEQYF. The CDR3 region has the DNA TGTGCCTGGGAGGGACTGTCCTACGAGCAGTACTTC.